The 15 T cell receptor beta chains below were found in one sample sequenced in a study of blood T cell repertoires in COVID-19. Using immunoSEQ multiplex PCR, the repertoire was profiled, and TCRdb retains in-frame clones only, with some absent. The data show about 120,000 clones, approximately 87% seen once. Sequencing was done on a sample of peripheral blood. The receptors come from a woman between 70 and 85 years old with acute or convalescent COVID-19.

CDR3 bases: TGTGCCAGCAGGGAGGACAGAAATCAGCCCCAGCATTTT. Its translation: CASREDRNQPQHF. The chain employs TRBV2 and TRBJ1-5; maybe TRBD1 (6 bases). Trimming cost V 6 bases and J 4 bases, with 10 bases left between them. The CDR3 consists of 13 residues. CDR1 is SNHLY, CDR2 FYNNEI, per germline.

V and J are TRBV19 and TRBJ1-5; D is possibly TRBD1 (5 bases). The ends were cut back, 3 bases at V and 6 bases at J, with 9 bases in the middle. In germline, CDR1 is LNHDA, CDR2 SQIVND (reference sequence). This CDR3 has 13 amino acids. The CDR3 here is CASSMGLGQPQHF. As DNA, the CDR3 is TGTGCCAGTAGTATGGGACTCGGTCAGCCCCAGCATTTT.

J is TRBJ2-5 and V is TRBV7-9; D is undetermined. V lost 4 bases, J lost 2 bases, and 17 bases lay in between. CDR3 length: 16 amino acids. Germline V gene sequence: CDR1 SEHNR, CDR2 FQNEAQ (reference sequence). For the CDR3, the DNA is TGTGCCAGCAGCTCCCAGTGGTCCTGGGCGCAAGAGACCCAGTACTTC. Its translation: CASSSQWSWAQETQYF.

CDR3 region: CASSLGEINSPLHF. Written as DNA, the CDR3 is TGTGCCAGCAGCCTCGGAGAGATCAATTCACCCCTCCACTTT. The J gene is TRBJ1-6, the V gene TRBV5-6; D is unclear. CDR1 is SGHDT and CDR2 is YYEEEE in the germline V gene. The CDR3 sequence is 14 residues long. Trimming took 4 bases from V and 7 from J, leaving 12 bases between them.

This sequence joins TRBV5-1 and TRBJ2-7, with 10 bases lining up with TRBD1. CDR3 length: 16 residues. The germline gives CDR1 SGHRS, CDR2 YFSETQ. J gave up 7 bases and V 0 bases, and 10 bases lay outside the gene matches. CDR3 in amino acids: CASSLGPGQGLGEQYF. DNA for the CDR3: TGCGCCAGCAGCTTGGGACCGGGACAGGGGCTGGGTGAGCAGTACTTC.

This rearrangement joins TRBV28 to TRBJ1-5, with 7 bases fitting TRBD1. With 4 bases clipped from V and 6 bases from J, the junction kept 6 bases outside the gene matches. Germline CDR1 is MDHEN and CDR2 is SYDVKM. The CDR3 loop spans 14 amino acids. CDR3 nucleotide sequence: TGTGCCAGCAGTTGGGGTGACAGGGCTCAGCCCCAGCATTTT. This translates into CASSWGDRAQPQHF.

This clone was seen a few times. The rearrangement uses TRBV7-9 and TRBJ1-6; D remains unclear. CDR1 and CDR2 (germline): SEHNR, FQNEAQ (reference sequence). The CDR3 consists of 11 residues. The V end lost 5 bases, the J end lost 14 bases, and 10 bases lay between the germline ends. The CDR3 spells CASSPVSTLHF. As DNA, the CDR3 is TGTGCCAGCAGCCCCGTTAGTACCCTCCACTTT.

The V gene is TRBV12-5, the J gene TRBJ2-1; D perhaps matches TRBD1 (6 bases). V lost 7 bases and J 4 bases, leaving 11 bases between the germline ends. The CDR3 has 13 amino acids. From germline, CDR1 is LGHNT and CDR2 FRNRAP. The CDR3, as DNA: TGTGCTAGTGCCCCCACAGGGTACAATGAGCAGTTCTTC. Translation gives CASAPTGYNEQFF.

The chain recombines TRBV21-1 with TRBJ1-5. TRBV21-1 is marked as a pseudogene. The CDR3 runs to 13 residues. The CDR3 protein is CASSTGSNQPQHF. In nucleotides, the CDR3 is TGTGCCAGCAGCACGGGTAGCAATCAGCCCCAGCATTTT.

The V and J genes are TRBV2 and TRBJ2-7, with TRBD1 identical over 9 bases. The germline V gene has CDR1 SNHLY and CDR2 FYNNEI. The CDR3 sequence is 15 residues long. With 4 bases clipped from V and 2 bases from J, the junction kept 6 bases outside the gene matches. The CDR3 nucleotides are TGTGCCAGCAGTGCAACCGGGACAGGGACCTACGAGCAGTACTTC. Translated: CASSATGTGTYEQYF.

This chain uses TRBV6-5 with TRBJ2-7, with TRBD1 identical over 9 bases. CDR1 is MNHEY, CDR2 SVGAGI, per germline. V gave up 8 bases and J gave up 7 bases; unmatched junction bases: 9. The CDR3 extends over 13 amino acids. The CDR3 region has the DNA TGTGCCAGCGTCCCGGGACAGGGTCTTGAGCAGTACTTC. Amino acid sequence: CASVPGQGLEQYF.

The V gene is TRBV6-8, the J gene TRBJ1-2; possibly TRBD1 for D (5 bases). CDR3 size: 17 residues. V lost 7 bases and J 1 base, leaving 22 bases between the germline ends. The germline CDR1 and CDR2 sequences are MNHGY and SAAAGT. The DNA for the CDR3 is TGTGCCAGCACCCTATGGGGGGATCCTTATCTTAACTATGGCTACACCTTC. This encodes CASTLWGDPYLNYGYTF.

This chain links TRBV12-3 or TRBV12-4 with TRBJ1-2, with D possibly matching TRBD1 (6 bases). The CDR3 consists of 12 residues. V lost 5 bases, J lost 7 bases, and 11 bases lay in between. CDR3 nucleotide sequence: TGTGCCAGCAGTCCAGGGGTGGCTGGCTACACCTTC. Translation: CASSPGVAGYTF.

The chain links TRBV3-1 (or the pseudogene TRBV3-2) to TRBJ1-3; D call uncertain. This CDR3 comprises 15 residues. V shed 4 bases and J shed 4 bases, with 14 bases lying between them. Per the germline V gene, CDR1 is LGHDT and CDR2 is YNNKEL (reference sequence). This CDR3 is CASSLFREAGNTIYF. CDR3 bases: TGTGCCAGCAGCCTTTTCCGGGAGGCGGGAAACACCATATATTTT.

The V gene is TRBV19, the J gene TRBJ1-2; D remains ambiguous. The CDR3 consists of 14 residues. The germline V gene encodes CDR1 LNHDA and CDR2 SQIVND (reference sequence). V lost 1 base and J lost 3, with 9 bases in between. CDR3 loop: CASSIVRAHYGYTF. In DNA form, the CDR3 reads TGTGCCAGTAGTATAGTTCGAGCCCACTATGGCTACACCTTC. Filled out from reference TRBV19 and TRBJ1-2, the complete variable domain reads DGGITQSPKYLFRKEGQNVTLSCEQNLNHDAMYWYRQDPGQGLRLIYYSQIVNDFQKGDIAEGYSVSREKKESFPLTVTSAQKNPTAFYLCASSIVRAHYGYTFGSGTRLTVV.